The T cell receptor (beta chain) described here comes from a study of blood T cells in healthy people across ages. Combining a sample-barcoded 5' primer with a J-beta primer mix, a second PCR ran for roughly 6 to 12 cycles. Paired-end reads containing CDR3 totaled no fewer than 3 million for each sample. From the 5' RACE reads, TCRdb called clonotypes with MiXCR, one entry per CDR3 protein. This repertoire shows roughly 680,000 distinct CDR3 sequences, 49% found once; its top ten account for under 35%. A remark on this clonotype: The antigen remains unidentified.

General study findings and limits: The unknown donor CMV status may have confounded expanded clonotype changes. The fall in TCR beta diversity per million T cells was roughly linear with age.

Roughly 9.8 milliliters of peripheral blood were drawn from each donor. Losses at the gene ends were 8 bases for V and 10 bases for J; bases not matched to a gene: 6. The germline V gene has CDR1 MNHEY and CDR2 SVGAGI. This CDR3 spans 14 amino acids. Specimen: blood. The sequence came from a woman in her fifties or sixties in good health. The J gene is TRBJ1-6, the V gene TRBV6-5; 12 bases are shared with TRBD1. The DNA for the CDR3 is TGTGCCAGCGCCCGGGACAGGGGGCGATCACCCCTCCACTTT. Translation: CASARDRGRSPLHF.